This T cell receptor (beta chain) was recovered during a study of T-cell reconstitution after alpha-beta-depleted transplantation in children. General study results and limits: Diversity and T-cell counts at one year after transplant derived mostly from new T cells. Expanded graft clones numbering several hundred reportedly gave rise to alpha-beta T cells about two months after transplant. There were some patients whose high TCRbeta diversity at day 60 came from surviving recipient T cells and thymic progenitors.

Unique molecular identifiers were built into the TCRbeta library. A single record per CDR3 protein comes from TCRdb applying MiXCR to the PCR reads. This table holds around 100,000 distinct CDR3 sequences, 10% to 13% found once. About this clonotype itself: Its cognate antigen is unknown.

The starting material was PBMCs, obtained before TCRalphabeta/CD19-depleted stem cell transplant. This receptor was obtained from a boy between 2 and 10 years old with acute lymphoblastic leukemia, due to receive a stem cell transplant.

As DNA, the CDR3 is TGCGCCAGCAGCTTCGGGACATCCAGAGGGGCAATGAACACTGAAGCTTTCTTT. Its translation is CASSFGTSRGAMNTEAFF. V usage is TRBV5-1 and J usage is TRBJ1-1; D may be TRBD1 (6 bases). V was clipped by 2 bases and J by 0 bases, with 20 bases between them. The germline gives CDR1 SGHRS, CDR2 YFSETQ. CDR3 length equals 18 residues.